This T cell receptor beta chain comes out of a study of T cell repertoires in cytomegalovirus infection. Study details: Recently identified HLA-C-restricted CMV epitopes were among the peptides used.

On this clonotype: Its target is unknown.

Via MiXCR, TCRdb re-called the reads, giving one row per CDR3 protein. The profile shows 450,000 to 600,000 distinct CDR3 sequences, 30% to 40% of them singletons. Study-wide results and limits: The ex vivo response was dominated by HLA-C-restricted CMV-specific TCR beta clonotypes.

The CDR3 has 14 residues. Trimming removed 2 bases from V and 5 bases from J, with 12 bases in between. The V call is TRBV12-3 or TRBV12-4, the J call TRBJ1-1, with a weak D call TRBD1 (6 bases). This specimen consisted of cultured PBMCs, obtained from culture after CMV antigen stimulation. The source of this sequence is a human donor in good health (CMV status not recorded). Some clones in this sample may be carry-over from other donors' samples. The CDR3 nucleotides are TGTGCCAGCAGTTTACTGGGGGGCACGACTGAAGCTTTCTTT. It specifies CASSLLGGTTEAFF.